The entry below gives a single TCR beta chain sequence along with its context. As yet, its antigen is unknown. The second PCR ran 7 to 11 cycles with a sample-barcoded 5' primer and J-beta primers. Each CDR3 protein gets one entry after TCRdb re-called the 5' RACE reads with MiXCR. The sample includes over a million distinct CDR3 sequences, 42% of them seen just once. This CDR3 is built from 14 residues. V trimming: 0 bases; J trimming: 10 bases; junction bases outside the gene matches: 6. Germline V CDR1 and CDR2: PRHDT, FYEKMQ (reference sequence). The data are from a study of blood T cells in healthy people across ages. Study-wide points: Naive CD4+ cells and diversity were both higher in long-lived donors than in aged donors.

This clonotype was sampled from a young woman in good health. The sample was blood. The J gene is TRBJ2-1, the V gene TRBV13; 7 nucleotides match TRBD2. The CDR3 here is CASSLGRKGGEQFF. As DNA, the CDR3 is TGTGCCAGCAGCTTAGGCCGGAAGGGAGGGGAGCAGTTCTTC.